These 31 T cell receptor beta chains were sequenced from one sample in a study of shared clonotypes between healthy human individuals. TCRdb's table, derived via immunoSEQ multiplex PCR, lists solely in-frame clones and lacks some. The table lists around 2.1 million clones, around 93% of them singletons. Selected positively for CCR7 and CD45RO-negative, naive CD8 cells excluded terminally differentiated effector memory CD45RA+ cells. Sequencing was performed on naive CD8+ T cells from PBMCs. Receptors were obtained from a young man in good health. Some clones in this sample may be carry-over from other donors' samples.

This sequence joins TRBV4-1 and TRBJ2-2, with unresolved D. The length of the CDR3 is 13 residues. Trimming shortened V by 1 base and J by 7 bases, and 7 bases separated the two germline ends. Germline assignment: CDR1 MGHRA and CDR2 YSYEKL. This CDR3 reads CASSQGRVGELFF. The CDR3 DNA reads TGCGCCAGCAGCCAAGGGAGAGTCGGGGAGCTGTTTTTT.

This rearrangement joins TRBV11-1 to TRBJ2-1, with a possible D match to TRBD2 (6 bases). Deletions cut 6 bases from V and 0 bases from J, with 18 bases between. The CDR3 contains 17 residues. Germline CDR1 reads SGHAT; CDR2 reads FQDESV (reference sequence). The CDR3 loop reads CASRPRIAETSYNEQFF. In DNA, the CDR3 is TGTGCCAGCAGACCTCGAATAGCGGAAACCTCCTACAATGAGCAGTTCTTC.

A remark on this clone: One end of the junction fails to match germline, which may point to a read error. The rearrangement uses TRBV7-4 and TRBJ2-1; D is uncertain. There are 17 residues in the CDR3. CDR1 and CDR2 from the germline V gene are SGHVT and SQSDAQ. The CDR3 here is CASSQDKAVSSYNEQFF. In DNA form, the CDR3 reads TGCGCCAGCAGCCAAGATAAGGCGGTTAGCTCCTACAATGAGCAGTTCTTC.

V gene TRBV5-6 combines with J gene TRBJ1-4; no reliable D call. Trimming took off 2 bases at V and 8 bases at J, with 13 bases between the two ends. There are 14 residues in the CDR3. Germline-derived CDR1 and CDR2 are SGHDT and YYEEEE. In nucleotides, the CDR3 is TGTGCCAGCAGCTTTCAGCGGGTGACAGAAAAACTGTTTTTT. It specifies CASSFQRVTEKLFF.

The chain has TRBV13 and TRBJ2-7, with D perhaps given as TRBD1 or TRBD2 (5 bases each). V lost 5 bases to trimming and J lost 3 bases, with 11 bases between them. This CDR3 has 13 residues. Germline V gives CDR1 PRHDT, CDR2 FYEKMQ (reference sequence). CDR3: CASSRPGSYEQYF. CDR3 sequence (DNA): TGTGCCAGCAGCCGCCCAGGGAGCTACGAGCAGTACTTC. The variable domain in full, completed from reference TRBV13 and TRBJ2-7, reads AAGVIQSPRHLIKEKRETATLKCYPIPRHDTVYWYQQGPGQDPQFLISFYEKMQSDKGSIPDRFSAQQFSDYHSELNMSSLELGDSALYFCASSRPGSYEQYFGPGTRLTVT.

The genes are TRBV25-1 and TRBJ1-1, with D tentatively TRBD1 (5 bases). Germline V gene lookup returns CDR1 MGHDK and CDR2 SYGVNS. Trimming took 4 bases from V and 4 from J, leaving 10 bases between them. CDR3 size: 13 residues. This CDR3 reads CASSAGRSTEAFF. CDR3 DNA: TGTGCCAGCAGTGCAGGGCGAAGCACTGAAGCTTTCTTT.

This rearrangement joins TRBV7-9 to TRBJ2-7; D is unresolved. Germline V gene sequence: CDR1 SEHNR, CDR2 FQNEAQ (reference sequence). Trimming stripped 2 bases from V and 0 bases from J, with 11 bases between. CDR3 length equals 15 residues. The CDR3 nucleotides read TGTGCCAGCAGCTTACTCGCCAGGAACTCCTACGAGCAGTACTTC. Translation: CASSLLARNSYEQYF.

The rearrangement links TRBV10-3 to TRBJ2-1, with 7 bases aligning to TRBD2. The CDR3 length is 15 residues. V gave up 0 bases and J gave up 7 bases; unmatched junction bases: 6. Germline values: CDR1 ENHRY, CDR2 SYGVKD. Written as DNA, the CDR3 is TGTGCCATCAGTGAGTCCCGAGGAGCGGGGAATGAGCAGTTCTTC. Encoded protein: CAISESRGAGNEQFF.

The gene calls are TRBV7-3 and TRBJ2-2; the D gene is possibly TRBD1 (5 bases). The CDR3 has 17 residues. Between the trimmed V and J ends, which lost 3 bases and 5 bases, there was a span of 19 bases. Germline lookup yields CDR1 SGHTA and CDR2 FQGTGA. CDR3: CASSFQGDVWATGELFF. DNA of the CDR3: TGTGCCAGCAGCTTCCAGGGTGACGTATGGGCAACCGGGGAGCTGTTTTTT.

The chain couples TRBV6-5 to TRBJ1-6; TRBD1 is a possible D gene (5 bases). The CDR3 has 13 amino acids. Between the trimmed V and J ends, which lost 5 bases and 7 bases, there was a span of 9 bases. Germline CDR1 reads MNHEY; CDR2 reads SVGAGI. The CDR3: CASSRDGNSPLHF. The DNA for the CDR3 is TGTGCCAGCAGTAGGGACGGCAATTCACCCCTCCACTTT.

V gene TRBV11-2 combines with J gene TRBJ1-1, with unresolved D. V was shortened by 5 bases and J by 4 bases, with 14 bases between the two germline ends. CDR1 and CDR2 from the germline V gene are SGHAT and FQNNGV. The CDR3 is 14 residues long. The CDR3: CASSDRGSVTEAFF. The CDR3 DNA sequence: TGTGCCAGCAGCGATCGCGGAAGCGTCACTGAAGCTTTCTTT.

This chain uses TRBV5-1 with TRBJ2-7, with 11 bases lining up with TRBD1. V gave up 4 bases and J gave up 3 bases; unmatched junction bases: 6. This CDR3 contains 15 residues. Per germline, CDR1 SGHRS and CDR2 YFSETQ. The CDR3 here is CASSTGTGGIYEQYF. In DNA form, the CDR3 reads TGCGCCAGCAGCACCGGGACAGGGGGAATCTACGAGCAGTACTTC.

Only one count was recorded for this clone. The rearrangement uses TRBV5-1 and TRBJ2-1, with a tentative D call TRBD1 (6 bases). V was shortened by 0 bases and J by 4 bases, with 14 bases between the two germline ends. The germline V gene encodes CDR1 SGHRS and CDR2 YFSETQ. The CDR3 contains 16 residues. The CDR3 DNA is TGCGCCAGCAGCTTGGTTCCAGGGGCGGTGTACAATGAGCAGTTCTTC. Residues: CASSLVPGAVYNEQFF.

The V call is TRBV10-2, the J call TRBJ2-5; tentatively, D is TRBD1 or TRBD2 (5 bases each). The germline CDR1 and CDR2 sequences are WSHSY and SAAADI. Trimming pared 10 bases from V and 3 bases from J, leaving 15 bases between. The CDR3 is 13 residues long. The CDR3 here is CAIMGPVKETQYF. CDR3 in DNA: TGCGCCATCATGGGACCGGTGAAAGAGACCCAGTACTTC.

The chain has TRBV10-2 and TRBJ2-7, with TRBD2 matching over 12 bases. The V gene's germline CDR1 is WSHSY and CDR2 SAAADI. The CDR3 is 15 amino acids. V shed 2 bases, J shed 6 bases, and the junction held 5 bases outside the gene matches. Written as DNA, the CDR3 is TGCGCCAGCAGTGAGATGACTAGCGGGAGTCCCGAGCAGTACTTC. Its protein is CASSEMTSGSPEQYF.

This sequence joins TRBV27 and TRBJ1-4; the D gene is possibly TRBD1 (5 bases). V lost 4 bases and J 0 bases, leaving 18 bases between the germline ends. The length of the CDR3 is 18 residues. CDR1 and CDR2 from the germline V gene are MNHEY and SMNVEV (reference sequence). For the CDR3, the DNA is TGTGCCAGCAGTTCCGTCGGTGTTAGGGGTTCAACTAATGAAAAACTGTTTTTT. It codes for CASSSVGVRGSTNEKLFF. The full variable domain, completed using reference TRBV27 and TRBJ1-4, is EAQVTQNPRYLITVTGKKLTVTCSQNMNHEYMSWYRQDPGLGLRQIYYSMNVEVTDKGDVPEGYKVSRKEKRNFPLILESPSPNQTSLYFCASSSVGVRGSTNEKLFFGSGTQLSVL.

The chain joins TRBV27 to TRBJ1-1, with D unresolved. CDR3 length: 13 residues. The germline V gene has CDR1 MNHEY and CDR2 SMNVEV (reference sequence). V was pared by 5 bases and J by 1 base, with 8 bases between. CDR3: CASSPIGNTEAFF. The CDR3 DNA sequence: TGTGCCAGCAGTCCTATAGGGAACACTGAAGCTTTCTTT.

As regards this clone: Additional DNA sequences in this sample encode the identical CDR3. V and J are TRBV27 and TRBJ2-7; 7 bases line up with TRBD2. Trimming cost V 3 bases and J 3 bases; bases outside gene matches: 2. The CDR3 has 13 amino acids. Germline CDR1 is MNHEY and CDR2 is SMNVEV (reference sequence). The CDR3 DNA reads TGTGCCAGCAGTTTGGGGACTAACTACGAGCAGTACTTC. This translates into CASSLGTNYEQYF.

The gene calls are TRBV4-1 and TRBJ1-4; possible D gene TRBD1, 5 bases. Germline CDR1 reads MGHRA; CDR2 reads YSYEKL. The CDR3 is 13 amino acids. The V end was cut by 4 bases, the J end by 6 bases, with 9 bases between. The CDR3 bases are TGCGCCAGCAGCCCACGAGGGGATGAAAAACTGTTTTTT. Its protein is CASSPRGDEKLFF.

For this clone: The same CDR3 arises from other DNA sequences in this sample as well. V is TRBV9 and J is TRBJ2-7, with TRBD2 identical over 7 bases. Germline CDR1 reads SGDLS; CDR2 reads YYNGEE. The CDR3 covers 15 residues. The V and J ends lost 0 bases and 3 bases, in that order; junction bases with no gene match: 6. CDR3 DNA sequence: TGTGCCAGCAGCGTAGGTGCTAGCGGAGACTACGAGCAGTACTTC. Translating gives CASSVGASGDYEQYF.

This rearrangement joins TRBV15 to TRBJ1-2; D not resolved. The CDR3 sequence is 13 residues long. The germline V gene has CDR1 LNHNV and CDR2 YYDKDF (reference sequence). Trimming pared 5 bases from V and 4 bases from J, leaving 11 bases between. CDR3 nucleotide sequence: TGTGCCACCAGCGGAGGAGCGGGCTATGGCTACACCTTC. Its protein product is CATSGGAGYGYTF. The entire variable domain, with the rest obtained from reference TRBV15 and TRBJ1-2, is as follows: DAMVIQNPRYQVTQFGKPVTLSCSQTLNHNVMYWYQQKSSQAPKLLFHYYDKDFNNEADTPDNFQSRRPNTSFCFLDIRSPGLGDTAMYLCATSGGAGYGYTFGSGTRLTVV.

V gene TRBV4-2 combines with J gene TRBJ1-1; 9 positions match TRBD1. The V and J ends lost 0 bases and 5 bases, in that order; junction bases with no gene match: 7. The CDR3 consists of 16 residues. Germline V gives CDR1 LGHNA, CDR2 YNFKEQ. CDR3 region: CASSQDRRQGGTEAFF. The CDR3 nucleotides are TGTGCCAGCAGCCAAGACCGTAGACAGGGGGGGACTGAAGCTTTCTTT.

V and J are TRBV5-1 and TRBJ2-2, with D perhaps TRBD1 or TRBD2 (5 bases each). From germline, CDR1 is SGHRS and CDR2 YFSETQ. V was cut by 3 bases and J by 6 bases, with 24 bases left in between. This CDR3 is built from 18 residues. As DNA, the CDR3 is TGCGCCAGCAGCTGGACAAACGAGGGTTCAAGGGTGGCCGGGGAGCTGTTTTTT. Protein sequence: CASSWTNEGSRVAGELFF. Together with reference TRBV5-1 and TRBJ2-2, the CDR3 gives the full variable domain: KAGVTQTPRYLIKTRGQQVTLSCSPISGHRSVSWYQQTPGQGLQFLFEYFSETQRNKGNFPGRFSGRQFSNSRSEMNVSTLELGDSALYLCASSWTNEGSRVAGELFFGEGSRLTVL.

This clone is a singleton in its sample. The CDR3 reads CASSSSAAYRQGVYGYTF. As DNA, the CDR3 is TGCGCCAGCAGCTCGTCGGCGGCGTACCGACAGGGGGTTTATGGCTACACCTTC. The genes are TRBV5-1 and TRBJ1-2; 9 nucleotides agree with TRBD1. The V segment lost 3 bases and the J segment 5 bases; nucleotides outside the gene matches: 17. The CDR3 is made up of 18 amino acids. CDR1 and CDR2 from the germline V gene are SGHRS and YFSETQ.

The sample holds a few counts of this clone. The chain carries TRBV10-3 and TRBJ1-1, with D hard to call. Germline loops: CDR1 ENHRY, CDR2 SYGVKD. V was cut by 3 bases and J by 7 bases, with 6 bases left in between. The CDR3 runs 11 residues. CDR3 sequence: CAISDGIEAFF. CDR3 bases: TGTGCCATCAGTGATGGTATTGAAGCTTTCTTT.

This clone was recorded only once. V and J are TRBV28 and TRBJ2-2; 9 bases line up with TRBD1. The V gene end was trimmed by 5 bases and the J gene end by 2 bases; junction bases not matched to a gene: 15. Per germline, CDR1 MDHEN and CDR2 SYDVKM. The CDR3 runs to 19 residues. CDR3 in amino acids: CASSDLTRGQGVNTGELFF. In nucleotides, the CDR3 is TGTGCCAGCAGTGACCTTACCCGGGGACAGGGAGTCAACACCGGGGAGCTGTTTTTT.

The V gene is TRBV11-3, the J gene TRBJ2-6; D is unresolved. Germline V gene sequence: CDR1 SGHNT, CDR2 YENEEA. Between the trimmed V and J ends, which lost 1 base and 0 bases, there was a span of 1 base. This CDR3 is 14 amino acids long. The DNA of the CDR3 is TGTGCCAGCAGCTTAGGCTCTGGGGCCAACGTCCTGACTTTC. Translating it yields CASSLGSGANVLTF.

The chain employs TRBV7-2 and TRBJ2-7; the D call may be TRBD1 or TRBD2 (5 bases each). Per the germline V gene, CDR1 is SGHTA and CDR2 is FQGNSA. V was trimmed by 4 bases and J by 6 bases, leaving 16 bases between them. This CDR3 region has 14 residues. CDR3 coding DNA: TGTGCCAGCAGCTCCCGGGACCAACCTTCCGAGCAGTACTTC. Translating it yields CASSSRDQPSEQYF.

The CDR3 nucleotides read TGTGCCAGCAGCTGGCCCTCTAGCGGGAGACCAGTCGATGAGCAGTTCTTC. Translation gives CASSWPSSGRPVDEQFF. The chain carries TRBV7-9 and TRBJ2-1; 10 bases fit TRBD2. Germline values: CDR1 SEHNR, CDR2 FQNEAQ (reference sequence). The trim removed 4 bases at V and 8 bases at J, leaving 14 bases unmatched. This CDR3 has 17 amino acids.

V usage is TRBV2 and J usage is TRBJ2-6; D is possibly TRBD1 (6 bases). Germline lookup yields CDR1 SNHLY and CDR2 FYNNEI. V shed 4 bases and J shed 3 bases, with 7 bases lying between them. The CDR3 has 14 residues. CDR3 nucleotides: TGTGCCAGCAGTGGGGGGCGTGGGGCCAACGTCCTGACTTTC. It translates to CASSGGRGANVLTF.

The V gene is TRBV4-1, the J gene TRBJ1-1, with TRBD1 as a possible D gene (6 bases). The CDR3 extends over 18 amino acids. V was shortened by 5 bases and J by 5 bases, with 27 bases between the two germline ends. Germline CDR1 and CDR2: MGHRA and YSYEKL. CDR3 bases: TGCGCCAGCAGCTGGGCCACAGGGAGCATTATGAGGCGGACTGAAGCTTTCTTT. This encodes CASSWATGSIMRRTEAFF.